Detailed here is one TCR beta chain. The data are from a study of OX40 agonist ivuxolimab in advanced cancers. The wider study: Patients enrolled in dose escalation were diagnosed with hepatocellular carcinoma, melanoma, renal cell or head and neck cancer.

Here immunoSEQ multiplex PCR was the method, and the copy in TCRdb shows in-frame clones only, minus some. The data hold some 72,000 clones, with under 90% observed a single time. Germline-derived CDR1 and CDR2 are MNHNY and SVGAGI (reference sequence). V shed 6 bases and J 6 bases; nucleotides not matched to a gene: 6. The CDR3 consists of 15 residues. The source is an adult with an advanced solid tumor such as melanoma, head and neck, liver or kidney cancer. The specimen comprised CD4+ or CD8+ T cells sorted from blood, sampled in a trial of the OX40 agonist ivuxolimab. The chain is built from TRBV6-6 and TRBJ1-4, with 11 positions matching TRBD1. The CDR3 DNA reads TGTGCCAGCAGGAGGACAGGGGGCGGTTATGAAAAACTGTTTTTT. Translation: CASRRTGGGYEKLFF.